Described below is a single T cell receptor beta chain sequence and its context. The data are from a study of blood T cell repertoires in COVID-19. Whole-study context: Researchers got acute and convalescent COVID-19 samples from the United States, Italy and Spain. In each case, the material was cDNA or gDNA derived from T cells, B-cell-depleted T cells, or PBMCs.

Profiled with immunoSEQ multiplex PCR; TCRdb holds only in-frame clones, not every one. The sample lists fewer than 90,000 clones; approximately 71% were seen once. Material for sequencing was peripheral blood. This TCR was sampled from a woman aged 45-65 years with acute or convalescent COVID-19.

CDR3 sequence reads: CAAGTAGNTIYF. CDR3 in DNA: TGTGCCGCTGGGACAGCTGGAAACACCATATATTTT. This sequence joins TRBV7-2 and TRBJ1-3; 7 nucleotides align to TRBD1. V dropped 11 bases and J dropped 2; count of bases not matched to a gene: 3. The CDR3 has 12 residues. Germline loops: CDR1 SGHTA, CDR2 FQGNSA.